These T cell receptor beta chains were read from a single sample in a study of CD8 T cells in Susac syndrome. Each CDR3 protein gets one entry after TCRdb re-called the immunoSEQ multiplex PCR reads with MiXCR. Found here are around 150,000 distinct CDR3 sequences, around 95% of them singletons; the top ten hold approximately 0.18%. Sequenced: CD8+ T cells from PBMCs. These receptors were obtained from a human donor with Susac syndrome. Each CDR3 is given without its conserved first and last residue. D genes are given only for firm matches. Rows may omit the clone size; those that give it use once, few, many or a size class.

TRBV12-5,TRBD1,.,TRBJ1-5,ASSLQGAGNQPQH
TRBV11-2,.,.,TRBJ1-1,ASSYRTGVNTEAF
TRBV20-1,.,once,TRBJ1-5,SASDRVNQPQH
TRBV27,TRBD1,once,TRBJ2-3,ATKTGGLITDTQY
TRBV29-1,.,.,TRBJ1-2,SVDSQGTESNYGYT
TRBV6-5,.,.,TRBJ1-1,ASSYGLGGNTEAF
TRBV24-1,.,.,TRBJ2-1,ATSDPVAAYNEQF
TRBV4-1,.,few,TRBJ1-5,ASSQGPWDDQPQH
TRBV6-1,.,.,TRBJ1-1,ASTYRVIEAF
TRBV20-1,.,.,TRBJ2-1,SARGPSGTSRMEQF
TRBV7-9,.,.,TRBJ2-5,ASSPDLQETQY
TRBV29-1,TRBD1,once,TRBJ2-1,SGGTGGKDEQF
TRBV30,.,.,TRBJ2-6,AWSPLPGANVLT
TRBV4-2,.,.,TRBJ2-6,ASSQIAGLGANVLT
TRBV30,.,.,TRBJ2-4,AWSDRDGEIQY
TRBV5-1,.,.,TRBJ2-1,ASSPGDGGNNEQF
TRBV4-1,TRBD1,.,TRBJ2-2,ASSPGQGAAGELF
TRBV3-1,.,few,TRBJ2-7,ASSQVELSYEQY
TRBV6-5,.,.,TRBJ1-1,ASSYNGGPNTEAF
TRBV6-1,.,.,TRBJ1-4,ASSERPGTNEKLF
TRBV18,TRBD2,.,TRBJ2-4,ASSPPREGWNIQY
TRBV6-5,.,few,TRBJ2-5,ASSYQETQY
TRBV7-9,TRBD1,.,TRBJ1-1,ASSLGQGLTEAF
TRBV27,TRBD1,once,TRBJ2-3,ASSPSRTGSTDTQY
TRBV27,.,.,TRBJ2-2,ASSFGGGTGELF
TRBV20-1,TRBD2,.,TRBJ2-3,SADPGLAGGPPDTDTQY
TRBV6-1,TRBD2,.,TRBJ2-2,ASTNRLAGITGELF
TRBV12-3/TRBV12-4,.,.,TRBJ2-1,ASSSSPLTYSYNEQF
TRBV10-2,TRBD2,.,TRBJ2-2,ASGGSGSLRNTGELF
TRBV4-1,.,.,TRBJ2-7,ASRLGGGDEQY
TRBV27,TRBD1,.,TRBJ2-5,ASSNRGLETQY
TRBV19,TRBD1,.,TRBJ2-5,ASSMDRGVEKTQY
TRBV21-1,.,.,TRBJ1-5,ASTRVGQADQPQH
TRBV29-1,TRBD1,.,TRBJ1-2,SVDDRASEYYGYT
TRBV4-1,.,.,TRBJ2-7,ASSQVSTGSYEQY
TRBV7-8,TRBD2,.,TRBJ2-5,ASSSGTRLEETQY
TRBV3-1,TRBD2,.,TRBJ2-7,ASSFGLVAYEQY
TRBV12-3/TRBV12-4,TRBD1,.,TRBJ1-2,ASDEQGAGYGYT
TRBV30,.,once,TRBJ2-3,AWSGGGVNSDTQY
TRBV27,.,once,TRBJ2-2,ASNANTGELF
TRBV20-1,.,.,TRBJ2-1,SARDRLGANEQF
TRBV4-1,TRBD2,.,TRBJ2-2,ASSRLAGNTGELF
TRBV2,.,.,TRBJ1-5,ASSDGGREEQPQH